These 32 T cell receptor beta chains came from one sample sequenced in a study of blood T cell repertoires in COVID-19. Only in-frame clones appear in the TCRdb table, and some are missing; sequencing was by immunoSEQ multiplex PCR. The table lists approximately 440,000 clones, about nine tenths of them singletons. The sample taken for sequencing was peripheral blood. These receptors all come from a woman between 50 and 59 years old with COVID-19, enrolled during active disease.

This chain links TRBV5-6 with TRBJ1-6; 10 bases fit TRBD1. V trimming: 4 bases; J trimming: 9 bases; junction bases outside the gene matches: 4. Per the germline V gene, CDR1 is SGHDT and CDR2 is YYEEEE. The CDR3 is 14 amino acids. CDR3 in amino acids: CASSRGQGSSPLHF. The CDR3 DNA follows: TGTGCCAGCAGCCGGGGACAGGGGAGTTCACCCCTCCACTTT. The full variable domain, rest sourced from reference TRBV5-6 and TRBJ1-6, is DAGVTQSPTHLIKTRGQQVTLRCSPKSGHDTVSWYQQALGQGPQFIFQYYEEEERQRGNFPDRFSGHQFPNYSSELNVNALLLGDSALYLCASSRGQGSSPLHFGNGTRLTVT.

This sequence joins TRBV30 and TRBJ1-5; the match to TRBD1 covers 7 bases. V was clipped by 5 bases and J by 2 bases; unmatched bases: 6. The germline V gene has CDR1 GTSNPN and CDR2 SVGIG (reference sequence). This CDR3 is 14 amino acids long. CDR3 DNA: TGTGCCTGGTCGACAGGGCATCGCAATCAGCCCCAGCATTTT. It is translated as CAWSTGHRNQPQHF.

This clone was counted once. The chain is built from TRBV7-9 and TRBJ1-5, with 9 bases identical to TRBD1. The CDR3 is made up of 16 amino acids. V dropped 4 bases and J dropped 5; count of bases not matched to a gene: 9. CDR1 is SEHNR, CDR2 FQNEAQ, per germline (reference sequence). The CDR3 protein is CASSSSDRGVDQPQHF. Here the CDR3 DNA reads TGTGCCAGCAGCTCGAGCGACAGGGGGGTCGATCAGCCCCAGCATTTT.

The chain has TRBV4-1 and TRBJ2-4; weak D call: TRBD2 (7 bases). V lost 1 base and J 6 bases, leaving 22 bases between the germline ends. The CDR3 contains 18 residues. Looked up from germline, CDR1 is MGHRA and CDR2 is YSYEKL. The DNA for the CDR3 is TGCGCCAGCAGCCAAGGTGTTCGTTTTCGGGGGGCGGGAAACATTCAGTACTTC. Translating it yields CASSQGVRFRGAGNIQYF.

The table lists this clone with a count of one. The rearrangement uses TRBV5-1 and TRBJ2-7, with 7 positions matching TRBD1. This CDR3 is built from 16 residues. The V gene end was trimmed by 4 bases and the J gene end by 2 bases; junction bases not matched to a gene: 12. Germline CDR1 and CDR2: SGHRS and YFSETQ. The CDR3 sequence: CASSPSLTGPTYEQYF. The CDR3 coding sequence is TGCGCCAGCAGCCCTTCCCTGACAGGGCCAACCTACGAGCAGTACTTC.

This sequence joins TRBV9 and TRBJ2-7; D possibly corresponds to TRBD2 (7 bases). This CDR3 region has 15 residues. Germline CDR1 SGDLS, CDR2 YYNGEE. Trimming took 3 bases from V and 3 from J, leaving 16 bases between them. CDR3 protein: CASSGRGGAYYEQYF. CDR3 in DNA: TGTGCCAGCAGCGGACGCGGGGGCGCTTACTACGAGCAGTACTTC.

J is TRBJ2-3 and V is TRBV27; possible D gene TRBD2, 6 bases. V was clipped by 1 base and J by 7 bases, with 12 bases between them. CDR3 length: 14 residues. CDR1 and CDR2 (germline): MNHEY, SMNVEV (reference sequence). This CDR3 reads CASSLWGDLNTQYF. CDR3 DNA: TGTGCCAGCAGTTTATGGGGGGACTTAAATACGCAGTATTTT.

The chain recombines TRBV24-1 with TRBJ1-2, with a possible D match to TRBD1 (5 bases). This CDR3 spans 16 amino acids. The V gene's germline CDR1 is KGHDR and CDR2 SFDVKD. V lost 4 bases and J 6 bases, leaving 20 bases between the germline ends. The CDR3 reads CATSERDGGLEDGYTF. The CDR3, as DNA: TGTGCCACCAGTGAGCGGGACGGGGGTTTGGAGGATGGCTACACCTTC.

The chain links TRBV6-5 to TRBJ2-7, with D perhaps matching TRBD1 (6 bases). Germline-derived CDR1 and CDR2 are MNHEY and SVGAGI. V lost 7 bases to trimming and J lost 4 bases, with 17 bases between them. The CDR3 totals 14 residues. CDR3 nucleotides: TGTGCCAGCACTGCCGGGACAAGTCGGTACGAGCAGTACTTC. Protein product: CASTAGTSRYEQYF.

The genes are TRBV12-3 or TRBV12-4 and TRBJ1-2, with D perhaps matching TRBD1 (5 bases). There are 13 residues in the CDR3. Trimming left V 3 bases short and J 6 bases short, with 11 bases between. The CDR3 is CASSFQVGDGYTF. CDR3 DNA sequence: TGTGCCAGCAGTTTCCAGGTAGGGGATGGCTACACCTTC.

The chain carries TRBV2 and TRBJ1-6; D ambiguous. The CDR3 is 12 amino acids. Per germline, CDR1 SNHLY and CDR2 FYNNEI. Deletions cut 7 bases from V and 14 bases from J, with 15 bases between. CDR3 coding DNA: TGTGCCAGCATGATAGCCGAGTTGACCCTCCACTTT. As protein: CASMIAELTLHF.

The V and J genes are TRBV19 and TRBJ2-7, with 9 nucleotides matching TRBD1. Trimming cost V 8 bases and J 1 base; bases outside gene matches: 3. Per germline, CDR1 LNHDA and CDR2 SQIVND (reference sequence). The CDR3 has 13 residues. The CDR3 here is CASEGTGSYEQYF. DNA for the CDR3: TGTGCCAGTGAAGGGACAGGGTCCTACGAGCAGTACTTC.

V and J are TRBV4-1 and TRBJ2-1, with D possibly matching TRBD2 (6 bases). The CDR3 spans 17 residues. The V gene's germline CDR1 is MGHRA and CDR2 YSYEKL. The V end was cut by 1 base, the J end by 8 bases, with 21 bases between. The CDR3 reads CASSQAEGTLTWDEQFF. The DNA for the CDR3 is TGCGCCAGCAGCCAAGCCGAAGGGACTCTAACGTGGGATGAGCAGTTCTTC.

The rearrangement links TRBV2 to TRBJ2-1; 8 bases align to TRBD1. The ends lost 7 bases at V and 8 bases at J; junction bases unmatched: 7. Germline V lookup: CDR1 SNHLY, CDR2 FYNNEI. This CDR3 spans 13 amino acids. The CDR3 loop is CASNGQGNHEQFF. The CDR3 DNA reads TGTGCCAGCAACGGACAGGGAAATCATGAGCAGTTCTTC.

The chain employs TRBV18 and TRBJ1-1; tentative D call: TRBD1 (6 bases). Germline CDR1 is KGHSH and CDR2 is LQKENI. This CDR3 is built from 15 residues. The germline V and J ends were trimmed by 3 bases and 3 bases, with 14 bases remaining between them. CDR3 in DNA: TGTGCCAGCTCACCTCGCGGGGGGCACGACACTGAAGCTTTCTTT. Its protein product is CASSPRGGHDTEAFF. Using reference TRBV18 and TRBJ1-1 for the parts outside the CDR3, the full variable domain is NAGVMQNPRHLVRRRGQEARLRCSPMKGHSHVYWYRQLPEEGLKFMVYLQKENIIDESGMPKERFSAEFPKEGPSILRIQQVVRGDSAAYFCASSPRGGHDTEAFFGQGTRLTVV.

The genes are TRBV3-1 (or the pseudogene TRBV3-2) and TRBJ1-1; D call uncertain. The V gene's germline CDR1 is LGHDT and CDR2 YNNKEL (reference sequence). The CDR3 covers 12 residues. V lost 4 bases and J lost 1, with 4 bases in between. The CDR3 DNA reads TGTGCCAGCAGCCCCCAGAACACTGAAGCTTTCTTT. Amino acid sequence: CASSPQNTEAFF.

This chain uses TRBV30 with TRBJ2-7, with a possible D match to TRBD2 (5 bases). Germline CDR1 reads GTSNPN; CDR2 reads SVGIG (reference sequence). The V end lost 2 bases, the J end lost 2 bases, and 16 bases lay between the germline ends. CDR3 length: 15 residues. This chain's CDR3 is CAWSPHRGRAYEQYF. CDR3 sequence (DNA): TGTGCCTGGAGTCCTCATCGGGGTCGCGCCTACGAGCAGTACTTC.

The chain uses TRBV5-8 and TRBJ1-5; D might be TRBD1 (5 bases). In germline, CDR1 is SGHTS, CDR2 YDEGEE. V was shortened by 2 bases and J by 3 bases, with 18 bases between the two germline ends. CDR3 length equals 17 residues. The CDR3 bases are TGTGCCAGCAGCTTCTTTAGGGGATACTCGCCCAATCAGCCCCAGCATTTT. It yields the protein CASSFFRGYSPNQPQHF. Together with reference TRBV5-8 and TRBJ1-5, the CDR3 gives the full variable domain: EAGVTQSPTHLIKTRGQQATLRCSPISGHTSVYWYQQALGLGLQFLLWYDEGEERNRGNFPPRFSGRQFPNYSSELNVNALELEDSALYLCASSFFRGYSPNQPQHFGDGTRLSIL.

This clone has just a few counts. The V call is TRBV3-1 (or the pseudogene TRBV3-2), the J call TRBJ1-5; D is unresolved. The CDR3 is 16 amino acids. The V end was cut by 1 base, the J end by 1 base, with 11 bases between. Per germline, CDR1 LGHDT and CDR2 YNNKEL (reference sequence). CDR3 coding DNA: TGTGCCAGCAGCCAAGGGGTCGGAGGGAGCAATCAGCCCCAGCATTTT. Residues: CASSQGVGGSNQPQHF.

The gene calls are TRBV6-5 and TRBJ1-2, with TRBD1 as a possible D gene (6 bases). V lost 5 bases, J lost 5 bases, and 6 bases lay in between. The CDR3 has 11 residues. Germline V lookup: CDR1 MNHEY, CDR2 SVGAGI. The CDR3 DNA reads TGTGCCAGCAGTACAGGGTATGGCTACACCTTC. Its translation: CASSTGYGYTF.

V usage is TRBV5-4 and J usage is TRBJ2-2; 11 bases line up with TRBD2. Germline V gene data show CDR1 as SGHNT and CDR2 as YYREEE (reference sequence). V shed 3 bases and J 2 bases; nucleotides not matched to a gene: 6. The CDR3 consists of 17 residues. CDR3 DNA sequence: TGTGCCAGCAGCTGGGGAGGACTAGCGGGCAACACCGGGGAGCTGTTTTTT. Amino acid sequence: CASSWGGLAGNTGELFF.

The rearrangement uses TRBV6-1 and TRBJ1-1; D remains ambiguous. V shed 0 bases and J shed 10 bases, with 18 bases lying between them. The CDR3 totals 15 residues. Germline CDR1 MNHNS, CDR2 SASEGT. The CDR3 coding sequence is TGTGCCAGCAGTGAAGCGCGGGGAGCAAGGGTCGTAGCTTTCTTT. It codes for CASSEARGARVVAFF.

J is TRBJ2-5 and V is TRBV24-1; TRBD2 agrees at 10 bases. The germline gives CDR1 KGHDR, CDR2 SFDVKD. This CDR3 contains 15 residues. Germline trimming cut 9 bases from V and 5 bases from J; bases unmatched to any gene: 11. For the CDR3, the DNA is TGTGCCACCGGGGCTAGCGGGGGTCGAGGGGAGACCCAGTACTTC. Its protein is CATGASGGRGETQYF.

The V gene is TRBV30, the J gene TRBJ1-5, with D possibly being TRBD1 (6 bases). Trimming left V 2 bases short and J 9 bases short, with 17 bases between. The germline CDR1 and CDR2 sequences are GTSNPN and SVGIG (reference sequence). This CDR3 has 14 residues. CDR3: CAWSLGQSQGPQHF. CDR3 DNA sequence: TGTGCCTGGAGTCTCGGACAGTCACAAGGGCCCCAGCATTTT.

This clone turned up a few times. The CDR3 here is CASSRQGYTEAFF. The DNA for the CDR3 is TGTGCCAGCAGCCGGCAGGGTTACACTGAAGCTTTCTTT. The chain has TRBV9 and TRBJ1-1; maybe TRBD1 (5 bases). From germline, CDR1 is SGDLS and CDR2 YYNGEE. The CDR3 contains 13 residues. Trimming took off 4 bases at V and 3 bases at J, with 10 bases between the two ends.

The rearrangement links TRBV2 to TRBJ1-2; tentatively, D is TRBD1 (5 bases). The V gene lost 4 bases and the J gene lost 8 bases, with 14 bases spanning the gap. Germline V gives CDR1 SNHLY, CDR2 FYNNEI. This CDR3 spans 13 amino acids. This CDR3 reads CASSAPRGEGYTF. The DNA of the CDR3 is TGTGCCAGCAGTGCCCCACGGGGGGAGGGCTACACCTTC.

V is TRBV2 and J is TRBJ2-5, with 8 positions matching TRBD2. The CDR3 totals 15 residues. Germline CDR1 is SNHLY and CDR2 is FYNNEI. V lost 2 bases, J lost 7 bases, and 9 bases stayed unmatched. CDR3: CASSESARAGGTQYF. The CDR3 DNA sequence: TGTGCCAGCAGTGAAAGCGCCAGGGCGGGAGGGACCCAGTACTTC. The full variable domain, completed using reference TRBV2 and TRBJ2-5, is EPEVTQTPSHQVTQMGQEVILRCVPISNHLYFYWYRQILGQKVEFLVSFYNNEISEKSEIFDDQFSVERPDGSNFTLKIRSTKLEDSAMYFCASSESARAGGTQYFGPGTRLLVL.

J is TRBJ2-3 and V is TRBV18; tentatively, D is TRBD1 (5 bases). Per germline, CDR1 KGHSH and CDR2 LQKENI. The CDR3 consists of 17 residues. V was shortened by 6 bases and J by 4 bases, with 23 bases between the two germline ends. In nucleotides, the CDR3 is TGTGCCAGCTCGCCAACCCCCGAGACAGTCACCGCAGATACGCAGTATTTT. Its protein is CASSPTPETVTADTQYF.

The rearrangement uses TRBV5-1 and TRBJ1-2; D not resolved. The ends were cut back, 4 bases at V and 5 bases at J, with 12 bases in the middle. The CDR3 spans 13 residues. Looked up from germline, CDR1 is SGHRS and CDR2 is YFSETQ. The CDR3, as DNA: TGCGCCAGCAGCAGCTCCCCCCTATATGGCTACACCTTC. This sequence encodes CASSSSPLYGYTF.

The chain couples TRBV5-4 to TRBJ2-1, with TRBD2 matching over 11 bases. J gave up 9 bases and V 4 bases, and 12 bases lay outside the gene matches. Germline V gene lookup returns CDR1 SGHNT and CDR2 YYREEE (reference sequence). CDR3 length: 16 amino acids. CDR3 sequence: CASSATIAGGLGEQFF. The CDR3 nucleotides are TGTGCCAGCAGCGCAACTATAGCGGGGGGGCTCGGTGAGCAGTTCTTC.

The CDR3 region has the DNA TGCGCCAGCAGCTCAGGGCCAGATCAGCCCCAGCATTTT. It translates to CASSSGPDQPQHF. The chain combines TRBV5-1 with TRBJ1-5; possible D gene TRBD1, 5 bases. The CDR3 is 13 amino acids. CDR1 is SGHRS, CDR2 YFSETQ, per germline. Trimming left V 3 bases short and J 5 bases short, with 9 bases between.

The V gene is TRBV6-2 or TRBV6-3, the J gene TRBJ2-3, with 12 bases that match TRBD2. Germline assignment: CDR1 MNHEY and CDR2 SVGEGT. V gave up 5 bases and J gave up 8 bases; unmatched junction bases: 5. There are 14 residues in the CDR3. This CDR3 reads CASSPLAGGRTQYF. CDR3 sequence (DNA): TGTGCCAGCAGTCCCCTAGCGGGGGGGCGTACGCAGTATTTT.